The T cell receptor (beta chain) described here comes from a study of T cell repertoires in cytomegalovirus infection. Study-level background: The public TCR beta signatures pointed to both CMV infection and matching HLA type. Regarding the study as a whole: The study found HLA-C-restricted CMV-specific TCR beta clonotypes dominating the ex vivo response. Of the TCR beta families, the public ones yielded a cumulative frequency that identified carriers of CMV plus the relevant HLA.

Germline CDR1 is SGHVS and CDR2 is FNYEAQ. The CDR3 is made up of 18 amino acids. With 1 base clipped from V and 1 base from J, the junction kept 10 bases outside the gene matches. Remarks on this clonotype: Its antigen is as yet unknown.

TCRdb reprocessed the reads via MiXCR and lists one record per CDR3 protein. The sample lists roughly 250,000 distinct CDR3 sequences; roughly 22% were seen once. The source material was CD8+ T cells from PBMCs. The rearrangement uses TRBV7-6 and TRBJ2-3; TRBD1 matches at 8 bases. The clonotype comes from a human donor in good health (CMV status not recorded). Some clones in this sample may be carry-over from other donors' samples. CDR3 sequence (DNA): TGTGCCAGCAGCTTAGAGGGGGGAGGACAGGGTCGCACAGATACGCAGTATTTT. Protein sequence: CASSLEGGGQGRTDTQYF.